This T cell receptor beta chain was documented in a study of glioma-infiltrating T cells. Overall study results and limits: CDR3 overlap between tissue and blood was very small.

V was pared by 6 bases and J by 8 bases, with 13 bases between. The CDR3 runs to 13 residues. A few counts support this clonotype. Its specificity is unknown. TCR alpha and beta CDR3 regions were amplified from RNA using iRepertoire nested multiplex PCR. Input was about 100-450 ng of tissue mRNA or PBMC total RNA. Using its own MiXCR run on the multiplex PCR reads, TCRdb lists one record per CDR3 protein. The repertoire holds more than 95,000 distinct CDR3 sequences, with 20% to 25% as singletons. This TCR derives from a human donor with low-grade glioma or glioblastoma, undergoing nonglioma brain surgery, or in good health (not recorded which). The sample consisted of glioma tissue, nonneoplastic brain tissue, or PBMCs (not recorded which). The chain combines TRBV12-3 or TRBV12-4 with TRBJ2-2; D is perhaps TRBD2 (6 bases). The CDR3 DNA follows: TGTGCCAGCAGGATGACTAGGTCGGGGGAGCTGTTTTTT. Its protein product is CASRMTRSGELFF.